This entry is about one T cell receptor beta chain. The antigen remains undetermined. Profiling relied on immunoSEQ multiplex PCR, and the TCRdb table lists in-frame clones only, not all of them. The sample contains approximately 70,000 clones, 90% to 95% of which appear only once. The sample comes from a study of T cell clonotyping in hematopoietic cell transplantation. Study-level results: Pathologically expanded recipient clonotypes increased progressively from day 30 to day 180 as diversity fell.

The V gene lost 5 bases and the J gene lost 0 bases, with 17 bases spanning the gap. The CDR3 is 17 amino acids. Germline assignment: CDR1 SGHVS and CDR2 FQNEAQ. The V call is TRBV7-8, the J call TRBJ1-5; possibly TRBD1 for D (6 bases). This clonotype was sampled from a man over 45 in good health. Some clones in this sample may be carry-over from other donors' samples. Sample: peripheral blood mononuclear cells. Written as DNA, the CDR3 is TGTGCCAGCAGCCCCAATTCAAGGGGGAATAGCAATCAGCCCCAGCATTTT. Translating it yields CASSPNSRGNSNQPQHF.